A selection of T cell receptor beta chains follows, all from one sample in a study of T cell responses to AZD1222 COVID-19 vaccine. TCRdb keeps only in-frame clones here, not all; method: immunoSEQ multiplex PCR. The table includes some 130,000 clones, more than 85% detected once. This specimen was peripheral blood, taken on day 0 of AZD1222 vaccination. The receptors shown here come from an adult in good health. The CDR3 runs from the conserved cysteine through the conserved F or W. The order of the fields is clone size, V gene, J gene, D gene, CDR3 DNA, CDR3 protein. The D gene is left open where the match is weak. Clone size appears in some rows only: once, few, many, or a class for an expanded clone.

once,TRBV9,TRBJ1-4,-,TGTGCCAGCAGCCCCCAGACAGCAACTAATGAAAAACTGTTTTTT,CASSPQTATNEKLFF
once,TRBV6-6,TRBJ2-7,-,TGTGCCAGCACCCCCAACGGCTACTACGAGCAGTACTTC,CASTPNGYYEQYF
-,TRBV7-9,TRBJ1-3,TRBD1,TGTGCCAGCAGCTTAATGGGACAGGCTGGAAACACCATATATTTT,CASSLMGQAGNTIYF
-,TRBV7-9,TRBJ1-6,-,TGTGCCAGCAGCTTTAGGGACCCACCCCTCCACTTT,CASSFRDPPLHF
-,TRBV7-2,TRBJ2-6,-,TGTGCCGGGCGGACTGGGGCCAACGTCCTGACTTTC,CAGRTGANVLTF
-,TRBV28,TRBJ2-1,TRBD2,TGTGCCAGCAGTCCGGGCCGCGCGGGAGGGTACAATGAGCAGTTCTTC,CASSPGRAGGYNEQFF
-,TRBV7-2,TRBJ1-4,-,TGTGCCAGCAGCCCCCGGGGGAGTCTTAATGAAAAACTGTTTTTT,CASSPRGSLNEKLFF
-,TRBV28,TRBJ1-2,TRBD1,TGTGCCAGCAGTTCCGTTAAGACAGGGGGCAACTATGGCTACACCTTC,CASSSVKTGGNYGYTF
-,TRBV28,TRBJ1-2,-,TGTGCCAGCAGCTCCTTAGGTTCAATAGTGGCCGGAAAGTATGGCTACACCTTC,CASSSLGSIVAGKYGYTF
-,TRBV5-1,TRBJ2-3,TRBD2,TGCGCCAGCAGCTTAACTAGCGGAATGATCACAGATACGCAGTATTTT,CASSLTSGMITDTQYF
-,TRBV30,TRBJ2-5,TRBD2,TGTGCCTGGAGTGCTAGCGGGGGGACCCAGTACTTC,CAWSASGGTQYF
-,TRBV2,TRBJ2-1,TRBD1,TGTGCCAGCAGTGGACAGGGGGAGGAGCAGTTCTTC,CASSGQGEEQFF
-,TRBV3-1/TRBV3-2,TRBJ1-1,-,TGTGCCAGCAGCCAAGATTCGAGGAACACTGAAGCTTTCTTT,CASSQDSRNTEAFF
-,TRBV27,TRBJ1-5,-,TGTGCCAGTGGGTTATATAGCAATCAGCCCCAGCATTTT,CASGLYSNQPQHF
-,TRBV5-1,TRBJ1-2,-,TGCGCCAGCAGCTTGGATGGAGGGGACGGCTATGGCTACACCTTC,CASSLDGGDGYGYTF
-,TRBV30,TRBJ1-2,-,TGTGCCTGGACCGGCCTCGGGTCCACGGGAAGCTACACCTTC,CAWTGLGSTGSYTF
-,TRBV20-1,TRBJ1-2,-,TGCAGTGCTGATACAGGGCCCGGCTACACCTTC,CSADTGPGYTF
-,TRBV18,TRBJ2-6,-,TGTGCCAGCTCACCCCGACAGGACTCTCTGCACTCTGGGGCCAACGTCCTGACTTTC,CASSPRQDSLHSGANVLTF
once,TRBV18,TRBJ1-1,-,TGTGCCAGCTCACCAGGGCCGGCGGCTGAAGCTTTCTTT,CASSPGPAAEAFF
-,TRBV6-4,TRBJ1-1,-,TGTGCCAGCAGTGAGTTTGGTTTGGCGAGCGCTGAAGCTTTCTTT,CASSEFGLASAEAFF
few,TRBV28,TRBJ2-1,-,TGTGCCAGCAGCTTGCCACTTTTTGGGGCGGGAATACGCAATGAGCAGTTCTTC,CASSLPLFGAGIRNEQFF
once,TRBV11-2,TRBJ1-4,-,TGTGCCAGCGGTTTCGGGGTGATTAATGAAAAACTGTTTTTT,CASGFGVINEKLFF
-,TRBV7-3,TRBJ2-2,TRBD2,TGTGCCAGCACTCTGGGACTAGCGGGCACCGGGGAGCTGTTTTTT,CASTLGLAGTGELFF
-,TRBV18,TRBJ2-7,TRBD1,TGTGCCAGCTCAGAGGGGACAGGGGGCTACGAGCAGTACTTC,CASSEGTGGYEQYF
-,TRBV3-1/TRBV3-2,TRBJ2-1,-,TGTGCCAGCAGCCAACATCAGGGGTCCCTGGGCAATGAGCAGTTCTTC,CASSQHQGSLGNEQFF
-,TRBV7-9,TRBJ2-2,TRBD2,TGTGCCAGCAGCGGACTAGCGGGAGGTGCAAATACCGGGGAGCTGTTTTTT,CASSGLAGGANTGELFF
-,TRBV11-3,TRBJ2-2,TRBD2,TGTGCCAGCAGCTTAACCCCGACTAGCGCCGGGGAGCTGTTTTTT,CASSLTPTSAGELFF
-,TRBV27,TRBJ1-5,-,TGTGCCAGCAGCGAGAGAAATCAGCCCCAGCATTTT,CASSERNQPQHF
-,TRBV7-8,TRBJ2-2,TRBD1,TGTGCCAGCAGCCTAGGCCAACAGGGGGCGATTCGCACCGGGGAGCTGTTTTTT,CASSLGQQGAIRTGELFF
once,TRBV5-1,TRBJ2-7,-,TGCGCCAGCAGCCCACTCCTCAGACTCTACGAGCAGTACTTC,CASSPLLRLYEQYF
-,TRBV29-1,TRBJ1-5,-,TGCAGCGTTGCTGGGGACTCCAATCAGCCCCAGCATTTT,CSVAGDSNQPQHF
-,TRBV5-1,TRBJ2-7,TRBD1,TGCGCCAGCAGCTTGGATGTCAGGGCGGGACAGGGGCGAGGCGAGCAGTACTTC,CASSLDVRAGQGRGEQYF
-,TRBV12-5,TRBJ2-7,-,TGTGCTAGTGGTTTGGGTAGTAAGGCGACCTACGAGCAGTACTTC,CASGLGSKATYEQYF
-,TRBV7-9,TRBJ1-2,-,TGTGCCAGCAGCTCGTACCCGGGGCGGGGGAATAATGGCTACACCTTC,CASSSYPGRGNNGYTF
-,TRBV5-1,TRBJ2-6,TRBD1,TGCGCCAGCAGTCAGGGACAGGGGGCGGCTGGGGCCAACGTCCTGACTTTC,CASSQGQGAAGANVLTF
-,TRBV27,TRBJ2-7,TRBD1,TGTGCCAGCAGTATGACAGGGCGGGAGCAGTACTTC,CASSMTGREQYF
-,TRBV19,TRBJ1-6,-,TGTGCCAGTAGTCTCGGGAATTCACCCCTCCACTTT,CASSLGNSPLHF
-,TRBV20-1,TRBJ2-3,-,TGCAGTGCTAGTCCGACCCAAGATACGCAGTATTTT,CSASPTQDTQYF
once,TRBV5-8,TRBJ1-1,-,TGTGCCAGCAGCCCCAAAATGGAAGAAGCTTTCTTT,CASSPKMEEAFF
-,TRBV28,TRBJ1-1,TRBD1,TGTGCCAGCAGTTCCCAGACAGGGGGGAAACAAACAAGGCATGAAGCTTTCTTT,CASSSQTGGKQTRHEAFF
-,TRBV19,TRBJ2-6,TRBD1,TGTGCCAGTAGTTCCCGGACAGGGACTGGGGCCAACGTCCTGACTTTC,CASSSRTGTGANVLTF
few,TRBV27,TRBJ2-1,TRBD2,TGTGCCAGCAGCCAACCCCGGGGGACTAGTCCTTTCTCCTACAATGAGCAGTTCTTC,CASSQPRGTSPFSYNEQFF
-,TRBV3-1/TRBV3-2,TRBJ2-5,TRBD1,TGTGCCAGCAGCCAAGATAGGACAGGGTTTGGGACCCAGTACTTC,CASSQDRTGFGTQYF
-,TRBV7-9,TRBJ2-7,-,TGTGCCAGCAGCCTCCATAAGGGTTCGCCCTACGAGCAGTACTTC,CASSLHKGSPYEQYF
-,TRBV7-9,TRBJ1-5,-,TGTGCCAGCAGCCGGGCTTTTGATCAGCCCCAGCATTTT,CASSRAFDQPQHF
-,TRBV6-2/TRBV6-3,TRBJ2-1,-,TGTGCCAGCAGTCCCCTTGGGCTTGGTGAGCAGTTCTTC,CASSPLGLGEQFF
-,TRBV4-3,TRBJ2-6,-,TGCGCCAGCAGCCATCTGCAGGGCTCTGGGGCCAACGTCCTGACTTTC,CASSHLQGSGANVLTF
-,TRBV10-3,TRBJ2-3,TRBD2,TGTGCCATCAGGCAGCGGGAGGGCCGTACAGATACGCAGTATTTT,CAIRQREGRTDTQYF
-,TRBV5-1,TRBJ2-1,-,TGCGCCAGCGGGTCGTTTAGCTCCTACAATGAGCAGTTCTTC,CASGSFSSYNEQFF
once,TRBV28,TRBJ1-2,-,TGTGCCAGCAGTTTACCACCCCCGACAGTCCTTAGGGGCTACACCTTC,CASSLPPPTVLRGYTF
-,TRBV27,TRBJ2-7,-,TGTGCCAGCAGTTCATTTATAGCGGGACAGACCTACGAGCAGTACTTC,CASSSFIAGQTYEQYF
once,TRBV2,TRBJ1-1,-,TGTGCCAGCAAAGAACCCGGGACTAGGGCTTTCTTT,CASKEPGTRAFF
-,TRBV5-1,TRBJ1-2,TRBD1,TGCGCCAGCAGCTTGGTTGGACAGGGGGCAGGATATGGCTACACCTTC,CASSLVGQGAGYGYTF
-,TRBV5-1,TRBJ1-4,-,TGCGCCAGCAGCGAACCCGAAACAACTAATGAAAAACTGTTTTTT,CASSEPETTNEKLFF
-,TRBV7-2,TRBJ2-7,TRBD1,TGTGCCAGCAGCTTAGGAGGGGGCGTAAAGGAGCAGTACTTC,CASSLGGGVKEQYF
-,TRBV12-3/TRBV12-4,TRBJ1-1,-,TGTGCCAGCAGCGTTCCTAACACTGAAGCTTTCTTT,CASSVPNTEAFF
-,TRBV5-5,TRBJ2-5,-,TGTGCCAGCAGCTTGAATCCCAGGAGCCAAGAGACCCAGTACTTC,CASSLNPRSQETQYF
-,TRBV7-6,TRBJ2-5,-,TGTGCCAGCAGCAAAAGATTAGTCGGGGAGACCCAGTACTTC,CASSKRLVGETQYF